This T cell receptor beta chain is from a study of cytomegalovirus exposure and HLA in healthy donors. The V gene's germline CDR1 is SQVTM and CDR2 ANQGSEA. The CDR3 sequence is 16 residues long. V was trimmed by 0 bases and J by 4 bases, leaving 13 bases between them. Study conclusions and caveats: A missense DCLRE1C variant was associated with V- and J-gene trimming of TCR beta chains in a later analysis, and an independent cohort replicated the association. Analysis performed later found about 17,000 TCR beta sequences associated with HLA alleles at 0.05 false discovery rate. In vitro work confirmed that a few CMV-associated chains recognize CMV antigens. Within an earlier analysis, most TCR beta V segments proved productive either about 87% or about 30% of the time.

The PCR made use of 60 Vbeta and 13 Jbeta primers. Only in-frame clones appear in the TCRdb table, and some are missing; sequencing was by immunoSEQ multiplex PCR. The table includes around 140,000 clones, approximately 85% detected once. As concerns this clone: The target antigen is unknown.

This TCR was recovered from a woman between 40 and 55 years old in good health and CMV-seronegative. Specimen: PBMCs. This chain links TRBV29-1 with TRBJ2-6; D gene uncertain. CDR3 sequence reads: CSVEDSTAKGANVLTF. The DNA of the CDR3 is TGCAGCGTTGAAGATTCAACAGCAAAGGGGGCCAACGTCCTGACTTTC.